The table lists the clone carrying this TCR beta chain with a count of one. Profiling relied on immunoSEQ multiplex PCR, and the TCRdb table lists in-frame clones only, not all of them. The profile shows 200,000 to 250,000 clones, approximately 80% of them singletons. The data derive from a study of blood T cell repertoires in COVID-19. About the research overall: Samples of COVID-19 (acute and convalescent) were obtained from the United States, Italy and Spain.

The CDR3 is 14 amino acids. Germline V gene sequence: CDR1 MRHNA, CDR2 SNTAGT. V was pared by 7 bases and J by 2 bases, with 7 bases of the junction left unmatched. The chain has TRBV6-4 and TRBJ1-2; 7 positions agree with TRBD1. This TCR was recovered from a woman aged 65 to 85 with acute or convalescent COVID-19. The material sequenced was peripheral blood. CDR3 sequence (DNA): TGTGCCAGCAAACCCGGGACAGTAAACTATGGCTACACCTTC. Protein: CASKPGTVNYGYTF.